The clone carrying this TCR beta chain has just a few counts. This sample was included in a study of T cells after yellow fever vaccination. CDR1 is ENHRY and CDR2 is SYGVKD in the germline V gene. Trimming took 2 bases from V and 5 from J; bases not matched to a gene: 8. This CDR3 has 17 amino acids. TCRdb passed the 5' RACE reads through MiXCR, listing each CDR3 protein once. Of under 500,000 distinct CDR3 sequences listed, around a sixth were seen once; the top ten hold 18%. The receptor was isolated from a young man who received the YFV17D yellow fever vaccine. The sample here was PBMCs, taken before the yellow fever booster vaccination. J is TRBJ2-5 and V is TRBV10-3, with TRBD2 matching 13 bases. CDR3 nucleotides: TGTGCCATCAGTGAGACCAGACTAGCGGGGGGCTGGGAGACCCAGTACTTC. This gives the protein CAISETRLAGGWETQYF.